The 5 T cell receptor beta chains listed next were all sequenced from one sample in a study of T cell responses to AZD1222 COVID-19 vaccine. Profiling relied on immunoSEQ multiplex PCR, and the TCRdb table lists in-frame clones only, not all of them. The top ten hold under 2.5% of the sample, which has about 140,000 clones, 92% seen once. The sample in question was peripheral blood, obtained on day 0 of AZD1222 vaccination. The receptor source for this set is an adult in good health.

The chain joins TRBV7-8 to TRBJ2-3; 8 nucleotides agree with TRBD1. V lost 5 bases to trimming and J lost 1 base; unmatched junction nucleotides: 5. The CDR3 runs to 15 residues. Germline-derived CDR1 and CDR2 are SGHVS and FQNEAQ. In nucleotides, the CDR3 is TGTGCCAGCAGCAGGACAGGGTCTGGCACAGATACGCAGTATTTT. Its translation is CASSRTGSGTDTQYF.

The chain is built from TRBV7-2 and TRBJ1-6; D is undetermined. This CDR3 spans 15 amino acids. V was cut by 1 base and J by 9 bases, with 13 bases left in between. Germline CDR1 SGHTA, CDR2 FQGNSA. CDR3 bases: TGTGCCAGCAGCTTAGGATTTCCCGCTGGTTCACCCCTCCACTTT. Amino acids: CASSLGFPAGSPLHF. The whole variable domain, filled in from reference TRBV7-2 and TRBJ1-6, reads GAGVSQSPSNKVTEKGKDVELRCDPISGHTALYWYRQSLGQGLEFLIYFQGNSAPDKSGLPSDRFSAERTGGSVSTLTIQRTQQEDSAVYLCASSLGFPAGSPLHFGNGTRLTVT.

The V call is TRBV7-9, the J call TRBJ2-1; 10 nucleotides agree with TRBD1. The V gene's germline CDR1 is SEHNR and CDR2 FQNEAQ (reference sequence). The length of the CDR3 is 17 residues. The trim removed 5 bases at V and 4 bases at J, leaving 11 bases unmatched. The CDR3 nucleotides read TGTGCCAGCAGCCGAGACAGGGGGCCCTTAGGATACAATGAGCAGTTCTTC. Encoded protein: CASSRDRGPLGYNEQFF.

The chain combines TRBV5-1 with TRBJ2-1; weak D call: TRBD2 (7 bases). This CDR3 comprises 15 residues. Germline V lookup: CDR1 SGHRS, CDR2 YFSETQ. V was cut by 5 bases and J by 7 bases, with 19 bases left in between. CDR3 coding DNA: TGCGCCAGCAGACCCGTCGGGGGGCCGAAAAATGAGCAGTTCTTC. Amino acid sequence: CASRPVGGPKNEQFF.

In DNA, the CDR3 is TGTGCCAGCAGCTCGGGGACAGGGCCAAACAATGAGCAGTTCTTC. This gives the protein CASSSGTGPNNEQFF. The V and J genes are TRBV7-6 and TRBJ2-1, with 9 nucleotides matching TRBD1. There are 15 residues in the CDR3. The trim removed 4 bases at V and 5 bases at J, leaving 6 bases unmatched. Germline V gene data show CDR1 as SGHVS and CDR2 as FNYEAQ.